This entry is about one TCR beta chain. As yet, its antigen is unknown. This entry belongs to a study of cytomegalovirus exposure and HLA in healthy donors. Study-level results: Per published accounts, TCR beta sequences correctly predicted the HLA-A and HLA-B alleles of most subjects.

PCR employed 60 Vbeta and 13 Jbeta primers. Generated by immunoSEQ multiplex PCR, the TCRdb table keeps only in-frame clones and is missing some. The data hold about 60,000 clones, with 60% to 80% observed a single time. The CDR3 spans 14 residues. Trimming at V came to 3 bases and at J to 6 bases, leaving 7 bases not matched to a gene. The V gene's germline CDR1 is SGHNT and CDR2 YYREEE (reference sequence). This sequence joins TRBV5-4 and TRBJ2-7; 9 nucleotides match TRBD1. The receptor was isolated from a female donor in good health and CMV-seronegative. The sequenced sample consisted of PBMCs. The CDR3: CASSSRDRDSEQYF. CDR3 DNA sequence: TGTGCCAGCAGCTCCCGGGACAGGGACAGCGAGCAGTACTTC.